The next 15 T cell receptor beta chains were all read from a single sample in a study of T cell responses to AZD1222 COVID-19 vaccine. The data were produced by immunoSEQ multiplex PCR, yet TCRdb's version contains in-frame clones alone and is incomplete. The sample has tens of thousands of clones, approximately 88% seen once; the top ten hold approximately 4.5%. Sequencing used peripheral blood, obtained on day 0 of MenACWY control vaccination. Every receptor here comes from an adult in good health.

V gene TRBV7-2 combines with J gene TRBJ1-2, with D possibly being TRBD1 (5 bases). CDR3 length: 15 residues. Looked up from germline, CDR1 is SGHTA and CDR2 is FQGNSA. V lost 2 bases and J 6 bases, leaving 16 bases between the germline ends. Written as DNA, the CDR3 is TGTGCCAGCAGCTTAAGGTTCCCCGGGGACCATGGCTACACCTTC. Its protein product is CASSLRFPGDHGYTF.

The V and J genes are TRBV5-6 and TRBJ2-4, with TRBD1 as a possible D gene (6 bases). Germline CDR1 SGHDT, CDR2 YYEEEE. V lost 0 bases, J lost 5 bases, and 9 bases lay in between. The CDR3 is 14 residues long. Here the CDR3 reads CASSLGAGENIQYF. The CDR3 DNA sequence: TGTGCCAGCAGCTTGGGGGCAGGGGAAAACATTCAGTACTTC.

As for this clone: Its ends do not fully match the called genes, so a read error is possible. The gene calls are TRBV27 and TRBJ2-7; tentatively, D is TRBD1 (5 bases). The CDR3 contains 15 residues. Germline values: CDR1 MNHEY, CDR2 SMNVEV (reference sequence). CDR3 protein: CASGSTGRQAYEQCF. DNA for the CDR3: TGTGCCAGTGGTTCCACAGGTCGCCAGGCATACGAGCAGTGCTTC.

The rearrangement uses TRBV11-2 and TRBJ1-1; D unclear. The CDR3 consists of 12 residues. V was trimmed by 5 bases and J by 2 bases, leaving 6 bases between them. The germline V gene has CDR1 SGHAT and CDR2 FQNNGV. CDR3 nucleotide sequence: TGTGCCAGCAGCGAGACAAACACTGAAGCTTTCTTT. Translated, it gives CASSETNTEAFF.

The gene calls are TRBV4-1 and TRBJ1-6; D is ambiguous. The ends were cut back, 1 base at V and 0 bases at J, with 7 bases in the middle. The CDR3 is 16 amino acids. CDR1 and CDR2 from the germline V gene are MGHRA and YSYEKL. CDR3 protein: CASSQGESSYNSPLHF. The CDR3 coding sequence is TGCGCCAGCAGCCAAGGAGAGAGCTCCTATAATTCACCCCTCCACTTT.

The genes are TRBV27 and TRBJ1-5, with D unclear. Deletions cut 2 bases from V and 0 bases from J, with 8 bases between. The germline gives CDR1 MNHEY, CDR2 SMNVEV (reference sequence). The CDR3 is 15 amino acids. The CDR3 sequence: CASSLTTSSNQPQHF. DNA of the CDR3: TGTGCCAGCAGTTTAACGACGTCTAGCAATCAGCCCCAGCATTTT.

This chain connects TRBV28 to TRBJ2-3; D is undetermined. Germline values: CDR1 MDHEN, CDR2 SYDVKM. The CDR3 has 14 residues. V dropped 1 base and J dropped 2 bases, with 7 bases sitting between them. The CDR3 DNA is TGTGCCAGCAGTTTATACCTACCCACAGATACGCAGTATTTT. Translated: CASSLYLPTDTQYF.

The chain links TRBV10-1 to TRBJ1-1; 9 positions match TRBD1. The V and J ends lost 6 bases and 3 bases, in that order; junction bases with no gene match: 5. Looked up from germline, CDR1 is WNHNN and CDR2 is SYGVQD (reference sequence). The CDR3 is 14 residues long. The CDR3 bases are TGCGCCAGCAGGGGACAGGGTTTGGACACTGAAGCTTTCTTT. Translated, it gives CASRGQGLDTEAFF.

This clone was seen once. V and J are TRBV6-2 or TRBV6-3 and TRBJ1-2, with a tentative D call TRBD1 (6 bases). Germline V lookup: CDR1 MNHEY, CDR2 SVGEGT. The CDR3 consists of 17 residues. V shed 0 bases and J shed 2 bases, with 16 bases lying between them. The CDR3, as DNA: TGTGCCAGCAGTTACTCGGACCTCTGGACAGAGAACTATGGCTACACCTTC. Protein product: CASSYSDLWTENYGYTF.

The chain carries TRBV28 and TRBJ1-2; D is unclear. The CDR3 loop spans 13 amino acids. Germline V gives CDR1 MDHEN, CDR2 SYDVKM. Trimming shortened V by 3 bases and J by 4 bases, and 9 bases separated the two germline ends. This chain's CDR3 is CASSFRAGYGYTF. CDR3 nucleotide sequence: TGTGCCAGCAGTTTTAGGGCTGGCTATGGCTACACCTTC.

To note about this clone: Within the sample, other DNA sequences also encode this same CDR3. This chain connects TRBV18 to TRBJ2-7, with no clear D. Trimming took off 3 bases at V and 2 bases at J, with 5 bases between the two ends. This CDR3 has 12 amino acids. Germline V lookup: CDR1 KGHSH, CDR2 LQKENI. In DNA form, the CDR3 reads TGTGCCAGCTCACCGGATACCTACGAGCAGTACTTC. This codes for CASSPDTYEQYF. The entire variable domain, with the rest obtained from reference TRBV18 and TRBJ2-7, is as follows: NAGVMQNPRHLVRRRGQEARLRCSPMKGHSHVYWYRQLPEEGLKFMVYLQKENIIDESGMPKERFSAEFPKEGPSILRIQQVVRGDSAAYFCASSPDTYEQYFGPGTRLTVT.

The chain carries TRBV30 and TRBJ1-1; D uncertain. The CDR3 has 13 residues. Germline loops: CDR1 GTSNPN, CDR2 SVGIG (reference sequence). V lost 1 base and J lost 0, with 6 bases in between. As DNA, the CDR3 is TGTGCCTGGAGTGGGCAGATGAACACTGAAGCTTTCTTT. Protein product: CAWSGQMNTEAFF.

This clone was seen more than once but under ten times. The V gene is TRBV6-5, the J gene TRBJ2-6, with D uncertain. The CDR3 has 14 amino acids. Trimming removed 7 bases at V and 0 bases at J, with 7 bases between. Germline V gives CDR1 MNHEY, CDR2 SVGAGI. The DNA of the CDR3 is TGTGCCAGCACAACACCCTCTGGGGCCAACGTCCTGACTTTC. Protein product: CASTTPSGANVLTF.

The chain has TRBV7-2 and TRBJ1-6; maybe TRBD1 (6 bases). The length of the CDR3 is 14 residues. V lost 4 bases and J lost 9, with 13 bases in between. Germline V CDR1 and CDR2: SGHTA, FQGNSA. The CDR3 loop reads CASSSRGGGSPLHF. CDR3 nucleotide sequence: TGTGCCAGCAGCTCCAGGGGAGGCGGTTCACCCCTCCACTTT. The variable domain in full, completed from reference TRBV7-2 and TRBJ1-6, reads GAGVSQSPSNKVTEKGKDVELRCDPISGHTALYWYRQSLGQGLEFLIYFQGNSAPDKSGLPSDRFSAERTGGSVSTLTIQRTQQEDSAVYLCASSSRGGGSPLHFGNGTRLTVT.

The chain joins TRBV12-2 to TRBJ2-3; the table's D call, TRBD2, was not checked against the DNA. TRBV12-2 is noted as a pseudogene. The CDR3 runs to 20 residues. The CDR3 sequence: CASRPLPGTSGGTSTDTQYF. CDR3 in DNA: TGTGCAAGTCGCCCTCTACCCGGGACTAGCGGGGGAACTAGCACAGATACGCAGTATTTT.